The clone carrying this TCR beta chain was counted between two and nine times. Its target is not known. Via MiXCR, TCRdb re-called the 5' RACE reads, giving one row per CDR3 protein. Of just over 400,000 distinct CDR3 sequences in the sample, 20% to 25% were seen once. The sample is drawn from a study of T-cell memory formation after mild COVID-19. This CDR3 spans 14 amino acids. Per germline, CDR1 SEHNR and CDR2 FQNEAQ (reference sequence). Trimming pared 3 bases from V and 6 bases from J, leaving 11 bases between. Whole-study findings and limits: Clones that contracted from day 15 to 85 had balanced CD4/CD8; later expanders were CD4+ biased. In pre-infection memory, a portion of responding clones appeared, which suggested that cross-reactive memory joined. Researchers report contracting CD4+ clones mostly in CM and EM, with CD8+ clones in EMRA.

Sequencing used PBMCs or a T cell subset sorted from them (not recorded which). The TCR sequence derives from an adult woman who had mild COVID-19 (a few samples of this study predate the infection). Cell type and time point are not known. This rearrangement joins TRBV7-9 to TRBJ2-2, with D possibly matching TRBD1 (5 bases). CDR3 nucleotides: TGTGCCAGCAGCTTTAACAGGTTTCCCGGGGAGCTGTTTTTT. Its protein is CASSFNRFPGELFF.